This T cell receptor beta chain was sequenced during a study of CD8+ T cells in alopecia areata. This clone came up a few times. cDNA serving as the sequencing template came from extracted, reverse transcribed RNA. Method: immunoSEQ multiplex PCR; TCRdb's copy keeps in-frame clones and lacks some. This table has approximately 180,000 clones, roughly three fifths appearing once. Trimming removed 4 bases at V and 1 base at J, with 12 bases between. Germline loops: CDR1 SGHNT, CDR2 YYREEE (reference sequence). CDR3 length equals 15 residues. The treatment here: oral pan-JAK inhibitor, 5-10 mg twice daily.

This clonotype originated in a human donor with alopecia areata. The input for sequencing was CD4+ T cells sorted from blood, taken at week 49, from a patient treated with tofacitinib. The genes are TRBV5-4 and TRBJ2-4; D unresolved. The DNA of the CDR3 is TGTGCCAGCAGCGACCCGACTGGCGCCAAAAACATTCAGTACTTC. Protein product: CASSDPTGAKNIQYF. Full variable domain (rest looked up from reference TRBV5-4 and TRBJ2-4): ETGVTQSPTHLIKTRGQQVTLRCSSQSGHNTVSWYQQALGQGPQFIFQYYREEENGRGNFPPRFSGLQFPNYSSELNVNALELDDSALYLCASSDPTGAKNIQYFGAGTRLSVL.